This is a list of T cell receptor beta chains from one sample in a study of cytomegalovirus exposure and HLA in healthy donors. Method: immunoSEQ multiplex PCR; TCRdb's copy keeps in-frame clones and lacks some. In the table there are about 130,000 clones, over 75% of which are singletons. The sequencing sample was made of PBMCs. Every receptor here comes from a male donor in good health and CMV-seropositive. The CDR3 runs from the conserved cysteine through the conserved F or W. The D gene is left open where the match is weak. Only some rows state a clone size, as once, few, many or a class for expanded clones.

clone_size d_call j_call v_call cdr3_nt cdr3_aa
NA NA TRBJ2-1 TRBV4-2 TGTGCCAGCAGCCGTAAAGGTCTAGTCGGTGAGCAGTTCTTC CASSRKGLVGEQFF
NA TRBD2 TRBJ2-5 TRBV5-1 TGCGCCAGCAGCTTCGGACTAGCCCGGTACCAAGAGACCCAGTACTTC CASSFGLARYQETQYF
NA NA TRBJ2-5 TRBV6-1 TGTGCCAGCAGTGAATCTGAGACCCAGTACTTC CASSESETQYF
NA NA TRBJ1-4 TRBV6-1 TGTGCCAGCTCAACGCGAGGGCTCGGTGAAAAACTGTTTTTT CASSTRGLGEKLFF
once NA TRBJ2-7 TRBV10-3 TGTGCCATCGGGGGGATCAGACAGGGCAGCTCCTACGAGCAGTACTTC CAIGGIRQGSSYEQYF
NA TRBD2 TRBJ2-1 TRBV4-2 TGTGCCAGCAGCCAAGTAGGGACTAGCGGCTCCTACAATGAGCAGTTCTTC CASSQVGTSGSYNEQFF
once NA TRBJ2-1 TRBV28 TGTGCCAGCGGAGGTCGGAGGCAGTTCTTC CASGGRRQFF
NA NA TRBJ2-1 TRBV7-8 TGTGCCAGCAGCTTCGACAATGAGCAGTTCTTC CASSFDNEQFF
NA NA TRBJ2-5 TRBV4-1 TGCGCCAGCAGCCACGGCCTCACAGAATCCCAAGAGACCCAGTACTTC CASSHGLTESQETQYF
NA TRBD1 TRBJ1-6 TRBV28 TGTGCCACCTTCGGACAGGGGTTAGGTTCACCCCTCCACTTT CATFGQGLGSPLHF
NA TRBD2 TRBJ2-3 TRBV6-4 TGTGCCAGCAGTTCTAGCGGGGGGGCAGATACGCAGTATTTT CASSSSGGADTQYF
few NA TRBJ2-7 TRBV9 TGTGCCAGCAGCGTAGACAGGGACGAGCAGTACTTC CASSVDRDEQYF
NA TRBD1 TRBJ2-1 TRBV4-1 TGCGCCAGCAGCCCGCCCCCCGGGACAGGGGTTAATGAGCAGTTCTTC CASSPPPGTGVNEQFF
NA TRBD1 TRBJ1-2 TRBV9 TGTGCCAGCAGCCCAGACGGGACAGGGACTCTCGGCTACACCTTC CASSPDGTGTLGYTF
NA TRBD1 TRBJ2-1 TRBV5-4 TGTGCCAGCAGCCGTGGACAGGCCCCGGTTACTGGTGAGCAGTTCTTC CASSRGQAPVTGEQFF
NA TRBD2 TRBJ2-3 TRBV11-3 TGTGCCAGCAGCTTAGGGGCTAGCGGGACAGATACGCAGTATTTT CASSLGASGTDTQYF
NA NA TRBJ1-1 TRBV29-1 TGCAGCTCATCATTGGGGAGTACTGAAGCTTTCTTT CSSSLGSTEAFF
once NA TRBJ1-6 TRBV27 TGTGCCAGCAGTTTATCTAGGACAGCGAGTAATTCACCCCTCCACTTT CASSLSRTASNSPLHF
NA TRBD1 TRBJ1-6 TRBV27 TGTGCCAGCAGTTCCGCAGTCGTGACCGGGACAGCTGTTCGAAATTCACCCCTCCACTTT CASSSAVVTGTAVRNSPLHF
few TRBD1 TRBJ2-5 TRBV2 TGTGCCAGCAGTCGGGACAGACAAGAGACCCAGTACTTC CASSRDRQETQYF
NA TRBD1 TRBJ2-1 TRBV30 TGTGCCTGGAGTGCCGGGACAGGGGTCCATGAGCAGTTCTTC CAWSAGTGVHEQFF
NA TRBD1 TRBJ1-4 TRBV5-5 TGTGCCAGCAGCTTGAATCCCCCTGGGACAGGGGGAGAAAAACTGTTTTTT CASSLNPPGTGGEKLFF
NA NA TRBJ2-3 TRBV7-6 TGTGCCAGCAGCCTCTCACGGGATACGCAGTATTTT CASSLSRDTQYF
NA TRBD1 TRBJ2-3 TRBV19 TGTGCCAGTCGTGGGACAGGGGGCATAGATACGCAGTATTTT CASRGTGGIDTQYF
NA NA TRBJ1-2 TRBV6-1 TGTGCCAGCAGTGAAGTTGGAGTCGGAGGCAGGAACTATGGCTACACCTTC CASSEVGVGGRNYGYTF
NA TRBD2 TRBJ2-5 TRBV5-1 TGCGCCAGCAGCTTGGGGGCTAGCGGGAGTAGCGGGACCCAGTACTTC CASSLGASGSSGTQYF
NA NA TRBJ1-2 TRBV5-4 TGTGCCAGCAGCCCCAACACAGTTCCTAACTATGGCTACACCTTC CASSPNTVPNYGYTF
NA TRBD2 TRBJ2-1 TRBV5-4 TGTGCCAGCAGCTTGGAGGCGGCGGGGGTGAACAATGAGCAGTTCTTC CASSLEAAGVNNEQFF
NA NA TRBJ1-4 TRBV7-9 TGTTCCAGCAGCCTTGGGGGGGGTCGTGAAAAACTGTTTTTT CSSSLGGGREKLFF
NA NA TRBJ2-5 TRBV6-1 TGTGCCAGCAGTGGGGGGACACTCTTTGCCCAGTACTTC CASSGGTLFAQYF
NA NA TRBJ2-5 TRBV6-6 TGTGCCAGCAGTCCCCGGACGGGGAGAGAGACCCAGTACTTC CASSPRTGRETQYF
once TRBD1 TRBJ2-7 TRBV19 TGTGCCAGTAGTATCACGCCCGGGACAGAGTCCTTCGAGCAGTACTTC CASSITPGTESFEQYF
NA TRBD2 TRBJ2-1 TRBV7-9 TGTGCCAGCAGCTTAGGGGAAGGTAGCGGGCTGACCTACAATGAGCAGTTCTTC CASSLGEGSGLTYNEQFF
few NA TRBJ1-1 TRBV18 TGTGCCAGCCGGTTAGGGGCTGGGAACACTGAAGCTTTCTTT CASRLGAGNTEAFF
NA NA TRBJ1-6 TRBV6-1 TGTGCCAGCAGTGAACGGGCAGGGGTTCCACCCCTCCACTTT CASSERAGVPPLHF
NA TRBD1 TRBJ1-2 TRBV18 TGTGCCAGCTCACCACGTACAGGGGAAGGTGGCTACACCTTC CASSPRTGEGGYTF
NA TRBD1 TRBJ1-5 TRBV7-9 TGTGCCAGCAGCTTAGTTGGGACAGGGGGTCGTCAGCCCCAGCATTTT CASSLVGTGGRQPQHF
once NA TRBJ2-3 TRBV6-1 TGTGCCAGCGGTTTCCGATCCGGAGGCACAGATACGCAGTATTTT CASGFRSGGTDTQYF
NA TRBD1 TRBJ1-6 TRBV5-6 TGTGCCAGCGGTCTCGTAGGGGACAGGGTGTTGAGGCCCCTCCACTTT CASGLVGDRVLRPLHF
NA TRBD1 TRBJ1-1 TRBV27 TGTGCCAGCGGACCGACAGGGGGGAACACTGAAGCTTTCTTT CASGPTGGNTEAFF
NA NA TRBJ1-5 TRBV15 TGTGCCACCAGCAGAGCGGGGGGGCTGGGGCGTAATCAGCCCCAGCATTTT CATSRAGGLGRNQPQHF
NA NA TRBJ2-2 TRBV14 TGTGCCAGCAGCGTACTAGGGAAAACCGATCTCGGGGGGCTGTTTTTT CASSVLGKTDLGGLFF
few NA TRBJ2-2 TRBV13 TGTGCCAGCAGCCCTCCGTCCTACACCGGGGAGCTGTTTTTT CASSPPSYTGELFF
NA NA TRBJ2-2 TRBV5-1 TGCGCCAGCAGCCCCCTCGTGACAGCTAACACCGGGGAGCTGTTTTTT CASSPLVTANTGELFF
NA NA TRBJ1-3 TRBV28 TGTGCCAGCAGCAGAAAACCCTCTGGAAACACCATATATTTT CASSRKPSGNTIYF
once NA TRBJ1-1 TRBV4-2 TGTGCCAGCAGCCAAGAGGGGACCCTGGGGGGTGCTGAAGCTTTCTTT CASSQEGTLGGAEAFF
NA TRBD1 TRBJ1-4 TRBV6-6 TGTGCCAGCAGCCTGACAGGGGGCTGGGAAAAACTGTTTTTT CASSLTGGWEKLFF
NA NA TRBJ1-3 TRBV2 TGTGCCAGCAGCGGATACCGGGTTCGGGGGAGAAACACCATATATTTT CASSGYRVRGRNTIYF
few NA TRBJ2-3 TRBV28 TGTGCCAGCAGTCCTCCAGAGGGTACTTACACAGATACGCAGTATTTT CASSPPEGTYTDTQYF
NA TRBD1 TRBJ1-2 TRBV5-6 TGTGCCAGCAGCTTGGATGGGACAGGAATCACCTTC CASSLDGTGITF
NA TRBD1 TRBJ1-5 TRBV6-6 TGTGCCAGCAGCCTCGGGACAGGGAATCAGCCCCAGCATTTT CASSLGTGNQPQHF